Sequencing of this T cell receptor (beta chain) was carried out in a study of lymphopenia after photon versus proton radiotherapy. Study-wide results and caveats: After lymphocyte nadir, photon-treated repertoires showed oligoclonal expansion, especially CD8+ Temra. Survival link was tested only in deceased patients; proton benefit remains a possibility.

Repertoires were generated with immunoSEQ multiplex PCR, while TCRdb's copy carries only in-frame clones and drops some. The sample has some 20,000 clones; 70% to 90% are singletons. About this clone itself: Its specificity is unknown.

The sample consisted of peripheral blood, taken from a patient treated with photon-based radiotherapy. The receptor was isolated from a woman in her forties or fifties with pancreatic cancer.

Here the CDR3 reads CASSALAGKRTDTQYF. The CDR3 DNA reads as TGTGCCAGCAGCGCCCTAGCGGGTAAACGCACAGATACGCAGTATTTT. This chain joins TRBV7-2 and TRBJ2-3; 8 bases map to TRBD2. The CDR3 totals 16 residues. V lost 5 bases to trimming and J lost 1 base; unmatched junction nucleotides: 8. CDR1 and CDR2 (germline): SGHTA, FQGNSA.